Sequencing of this T cell receptor beta chain was carried out in a study of blood T cell repertoires in COVID-19. Study in general: Sites in the United States, Italy and Spain provided acute and convalescent COVID-19 samples. Nucleic acid was either cDNA or gDNA, and it came from T cells, B-cell-depleted T cells, or PBMCs.

Only one count was recorded for this clone. TCRdb's copy holds only in-frame clones and misses some; the assay was immunoSEQ multiplex PCR. The sample has 160,000 or so clones, 70% to 85% seen once. The CDR3 covers 15 residues. The V and J ends lost 4 bases and 2 bases respectively, with 13 bases between them. Germline V lookup: CDR1 LNHDA, CDR2 SQIVND (reference sequence). The sequence was collected from a woman aged 50 to 60 with acute or convalescent COVID-19. The sequenced sample consisted of peripheral blood. The chain uses TRBV19 and TRBJ2-3; a possible D gene is TRBD2 (6 bases). This chain's CDR3 is CASSTRGFFTDTQYF. CDR3 in DNA: TGTGCCAGTAGTACCCGGGGGTTCTTCACAGATACGCAGTATTTT. The full variable domain, rest sourced from reference TRBV19 and TRBJ2-3, is DGGITQSPKYLFRKEGQNVTLSCEQNLNHDAMYWYRQDPGQGLRLIYYSQIVNDFQKGDIAEGYSVSREKKESFPLTVTSAQKNPTAFYLCASSTRGFFTDTQYFGPGTRLTVL.